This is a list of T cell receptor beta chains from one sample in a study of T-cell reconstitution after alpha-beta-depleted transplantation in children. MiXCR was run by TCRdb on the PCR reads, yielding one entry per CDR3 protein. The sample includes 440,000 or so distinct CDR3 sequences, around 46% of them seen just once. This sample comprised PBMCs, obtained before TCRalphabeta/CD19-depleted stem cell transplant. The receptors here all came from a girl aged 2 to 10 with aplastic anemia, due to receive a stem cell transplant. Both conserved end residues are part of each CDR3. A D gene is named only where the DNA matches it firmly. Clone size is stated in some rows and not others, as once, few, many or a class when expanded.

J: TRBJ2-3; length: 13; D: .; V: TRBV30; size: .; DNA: TGTGCCTGGGGGCATGCGGGCACAGATACGCAGTATTTT; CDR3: CAWGHAGTDTQYF
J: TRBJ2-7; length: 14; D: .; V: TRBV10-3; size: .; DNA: TGTGCCATCAGTGAGTCGGTGCCGGACAGAGAGCAGTACTTC; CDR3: CAISESVPDREQYF
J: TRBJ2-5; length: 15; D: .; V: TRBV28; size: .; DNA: TGTGCCAGCAGCCTCATGGGGGGACAGCAAGAGACCCAGTACTTC; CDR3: CASSLMGGQQETQYF
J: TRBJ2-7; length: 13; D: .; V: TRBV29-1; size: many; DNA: TGCAGCGTTGAAGATGGACGGTCCTACGAGCAGTACTTC; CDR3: CSVEDGRSYEQYF
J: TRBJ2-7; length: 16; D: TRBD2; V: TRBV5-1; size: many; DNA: TGCGCCAGCAGCTTGGAGAGCAGACTAGCGGCGTACGAGCAGTACTTC; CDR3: CASSLESRLAAYEQYF
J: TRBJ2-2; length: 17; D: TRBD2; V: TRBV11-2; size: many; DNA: TGTGCCAGCAGCCCGCCCGGACTAGCCCAGAACACCGGGGAGCTGTTTTTT; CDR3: CASSPPGLAQNTGELFF
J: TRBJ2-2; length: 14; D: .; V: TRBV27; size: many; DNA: TGTGCCAGCAGTGTACAGGGGAACACCGGGGAGCTGTTTTTT; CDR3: CASSVQGNTGELFF
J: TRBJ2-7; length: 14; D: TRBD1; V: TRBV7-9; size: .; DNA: TGTGCCGCCAGCGATTCCAGGGGGTCCTACGAGCAGTACTTC; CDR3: CAASDSRGSYEQYF
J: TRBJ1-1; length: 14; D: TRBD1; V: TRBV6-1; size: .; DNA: TGTGCCAGCAGTATGGGACAGGGGACCACTGAAGCTTTCTTT; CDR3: CASSMGQGTTEAFF
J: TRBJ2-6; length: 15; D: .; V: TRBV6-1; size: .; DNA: TGTGCCAGCTCGGGACAAGACTCTGGGGCCAACGTCCTGACTTTC; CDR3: CASSGQDSGANVLTF
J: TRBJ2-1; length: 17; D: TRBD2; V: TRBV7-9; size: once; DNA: TGTGCCAGCAGCCCGAGAACCGGGACTAGCAGGGGGGATGAGCAGTTCTTC; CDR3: CASSPRTGTSRGDEQFF
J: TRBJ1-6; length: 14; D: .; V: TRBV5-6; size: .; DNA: TGTGCCAGCAGCTTGGGGACAGCTTCCTCACCCCTCCACTTT; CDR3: CASSLGTASSPLHF
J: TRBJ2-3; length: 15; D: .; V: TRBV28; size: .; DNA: TGTGCCAGCAGAATGGCAGGGGTCAGCACAGATACGCAGTATTTT; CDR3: CASRMAGVSTDTQYF
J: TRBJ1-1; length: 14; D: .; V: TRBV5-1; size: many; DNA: TGCGCCAGCTATCAGACGGGATTTAACACTGAAGCTTTCTTT; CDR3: CASYQTGFNTEAFF
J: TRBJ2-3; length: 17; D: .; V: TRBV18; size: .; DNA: TGTGCCAGCTCTGGGGTTTTCGACGGGAGAGAAGCAGATACGCAGTATTTT; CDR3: CASSGVFDGREADTQYF
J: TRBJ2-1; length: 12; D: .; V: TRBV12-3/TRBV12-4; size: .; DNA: TGTGCCAGCAGTTTGCGCGCGGGAAGAGTGTTCTTC; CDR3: CASSLRAGRVFF
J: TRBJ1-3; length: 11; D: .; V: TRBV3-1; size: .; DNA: TGTGCCAGCAGCCGGGGAATTACCATATATTTT; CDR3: CASSRGITIYF
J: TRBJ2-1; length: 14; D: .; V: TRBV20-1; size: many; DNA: TGCAGTGCTAGAGATTGGAGGGCGAGCAATGAGCAGTTCTTC; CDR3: CSARDWRASNEQFF
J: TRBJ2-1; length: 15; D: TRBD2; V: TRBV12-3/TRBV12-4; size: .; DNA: TGTGCCAGCAGTTTTAAAGCGGGAGAGGTGAATGAGCAGTTCTTC; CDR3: CASSFKAGEVNEQFF
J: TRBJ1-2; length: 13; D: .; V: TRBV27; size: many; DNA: TGTGCCAGCAGCCTAGGGTTTAACTATGGCTACACCTTC; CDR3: CASSLGFNYGYTF
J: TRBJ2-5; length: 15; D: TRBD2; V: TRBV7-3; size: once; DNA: TGTGCCAGCAGCTTATCTAGCGGTGCCCAAGAGACCCAGTACTTC; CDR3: CASSLSSGAQETQYF
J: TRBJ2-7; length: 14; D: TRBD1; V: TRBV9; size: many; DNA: TGTGCCAGCAGCGTAGACGGGACAGGCTACGAGCAGTACTTC; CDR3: CASSVDGTGYEQYF
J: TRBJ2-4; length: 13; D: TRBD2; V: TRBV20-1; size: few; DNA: TGCAGTGTCCCGACTAGCGGGTCCGACATTCAGTACTTC; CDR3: CSVPTSGSDIQYF
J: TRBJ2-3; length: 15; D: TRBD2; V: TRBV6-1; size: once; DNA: TGTGCCAGCAGTACCCGGGGTAGCGGGGTGGATACGCAGTATTTT; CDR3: CASSTRGSGVDTQYF
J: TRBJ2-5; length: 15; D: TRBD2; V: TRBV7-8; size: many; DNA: TGTGCCAGCAGCGCTACCGGGACTAGCGTGGAGACCCAGTACTTC; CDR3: CASSATGTSVETQYF
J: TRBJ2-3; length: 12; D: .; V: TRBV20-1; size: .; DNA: TGCAGTGCTAGGCTACAGTCAGATACGCAGTATTTT; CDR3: CSARLQSDTQYF
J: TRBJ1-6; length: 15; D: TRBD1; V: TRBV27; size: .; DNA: TGTGCCAGCAGTTTATCGAAGGGGGCAGGTTCACCCCTCCACTTT; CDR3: CASSLSKGAGSPLHF
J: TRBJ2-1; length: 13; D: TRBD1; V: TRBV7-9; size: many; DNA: TGTGCCAGCACCCCGAGGGACAGCAATGAGCAGTTCTTC; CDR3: CASTPRDSNEQFF
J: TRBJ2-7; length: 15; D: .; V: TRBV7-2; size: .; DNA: TGTGCCAGCAGCTTTAACCGAGGAACGGTGGGGGAGCAGTACTTC; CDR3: CASSFNRGTVGEQYF
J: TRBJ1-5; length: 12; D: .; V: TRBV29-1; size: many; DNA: TGCAGCGTTGCCGGCTCGAATCAGCCCCAGCATTTT; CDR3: CSVAGSNQPQHF
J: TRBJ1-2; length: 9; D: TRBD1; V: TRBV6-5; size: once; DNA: TGTGCCACTTCCCCGAGGGACAGCTTC; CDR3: CATSPRDSF
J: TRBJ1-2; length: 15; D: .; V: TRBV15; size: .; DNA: TGTGCCACCAGCAGAGTCCGGGACGCGCGGGGAGGCTACACCTTC; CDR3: CATSRVRDARGGYTF
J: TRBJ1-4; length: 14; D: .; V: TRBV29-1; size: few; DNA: TGCAGCGTTGAAATTTCGAGTACTAATGAAAAACTGTTTTTT; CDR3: CSVEISSTNEKLFF
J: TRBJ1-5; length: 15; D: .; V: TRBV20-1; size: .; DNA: TGCAGTGCTAGATCGGCAGGGATAAGCAATCAGCCCCAGCATTTT; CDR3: CSARSAGISNQPQHF
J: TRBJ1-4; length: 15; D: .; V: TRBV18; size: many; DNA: TGTGCCAGCTCACCACCGGGGGGGAAAGGAGAAAAACTGTTTTTT; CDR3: CASSPPGGKGEKLFF
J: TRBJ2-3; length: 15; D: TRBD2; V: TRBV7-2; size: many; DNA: TGTGCCAGCGGAAACCCGGGACTAGTGGGAGATACGCAGTATTTT; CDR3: CASGNPGLVGDTQYF
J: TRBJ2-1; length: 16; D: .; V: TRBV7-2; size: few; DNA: TGTGCCAGCAGCTTAAGAGGGGTAGCGCCGACCCCGGGGCAGTTCTTC; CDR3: CASSLRGVAPTPGQFF
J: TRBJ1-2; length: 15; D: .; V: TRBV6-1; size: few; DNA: TGTGCCAGCAAACCTCTGGGCAGGGCGGCCTATGGCTACACCTTC; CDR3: CASKPLGRAAYGYTF
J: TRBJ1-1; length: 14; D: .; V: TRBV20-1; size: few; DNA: TGCAGTGCTAGACCTGCCCCAGGGAACACTGAAGCTTTCTTT; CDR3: CSARPAPGNTEAFF
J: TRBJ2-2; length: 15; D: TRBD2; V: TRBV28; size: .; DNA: TGTGCCAGCCTCGGGAGGCTAGCGGGAGAAAAGAAGCTGTTTTTT; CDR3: CASLGRLAGEKKLFF
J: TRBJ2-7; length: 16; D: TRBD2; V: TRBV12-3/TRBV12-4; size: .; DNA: TGTGCCAGCAGCCTCGTAAGGGCTAGCGGTACCTACGAGCAGTACTTC; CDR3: CASSLVRASGTYEQYF
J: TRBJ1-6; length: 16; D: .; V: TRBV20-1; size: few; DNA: TGCAGTGCTAGAGATCGGGGTTTAGGGGGTTATTCACCCCTCCACTTT; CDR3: CSARDRGLGGYSPLHF
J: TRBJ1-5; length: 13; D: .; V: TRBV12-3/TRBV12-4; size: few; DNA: TGTGCCAGCAGACGACAGGTGAATCAGCCCCAGCATTTT; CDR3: CASRRQVNQPQHF
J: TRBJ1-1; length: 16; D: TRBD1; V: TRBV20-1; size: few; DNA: TGCAGTGCTCAAACAGGGGTACGTGGTAAGAACACTGAAGCTTTCTTT; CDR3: CSAQTGVRGKNTEAFF
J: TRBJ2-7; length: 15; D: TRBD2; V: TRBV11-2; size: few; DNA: TGTGCCAGCAGCTTAGGAATTAGCGGGAGTGACGAGCAGTACTTC; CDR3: CASSLGISGSDEQYF
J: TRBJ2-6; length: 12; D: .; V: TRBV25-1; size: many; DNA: TGTGCCAGCAGCCTTGGGGCCAACGTCCTGACTTTC; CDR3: CASSLGANVLTF
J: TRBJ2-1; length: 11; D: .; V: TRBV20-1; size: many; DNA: TGCAGTGCTAGGACTCCAGATGAGCAGTTCTTC; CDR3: CSARTPDEQFF
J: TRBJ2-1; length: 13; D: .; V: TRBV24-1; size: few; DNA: TGTGCCACCAGTTCTTCCCTCTACAATGAGCAGTTCTTC; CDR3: CATSSSLYNEQFF
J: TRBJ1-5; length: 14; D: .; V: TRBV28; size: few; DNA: TGTGCCAGCAGGCTACCCGGGGCCGGCCAGCCCCAGCATTTT; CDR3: CASRLPGAGQPQHF
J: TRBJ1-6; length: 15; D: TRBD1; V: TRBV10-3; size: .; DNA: TGTGCCATCAGTGAGTCGCAGGGGGTCCACTCACCCCTCCACTTT; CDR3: CAISESQGVHSPLHF
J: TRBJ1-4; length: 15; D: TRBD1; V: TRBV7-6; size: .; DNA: TGTGCCAGCAGCCCAGGGGGGGACAGGCGGGAAAAACTGTTTTTT; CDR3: CASSPGGDRREKLFF
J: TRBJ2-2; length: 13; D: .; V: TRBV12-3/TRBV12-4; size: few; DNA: TGTGCCAGCAGACCGGACAGAATCGGGGAGCTGTTTTTT; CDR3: CASRPDRIGELFF
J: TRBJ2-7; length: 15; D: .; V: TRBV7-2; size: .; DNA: TGTGCCAGCAGCTCGGGAAAGGGCTCCTTCTACGAGCAGTACTTC; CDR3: CASSSGKGSFYEQYF
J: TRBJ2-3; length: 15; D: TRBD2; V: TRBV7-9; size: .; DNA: TGTGCCAGCAGCAAACTAGCGGGAGGTCGTGATACGCAGTATTTT; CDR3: CASSKLAGGRDTQYF
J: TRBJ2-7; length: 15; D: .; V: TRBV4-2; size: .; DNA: TGTGCCAGCAGCCCCGGGCTAGGGGATACCTACGAGCAGTACTTC; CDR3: CASSPGLGDTYEQYF
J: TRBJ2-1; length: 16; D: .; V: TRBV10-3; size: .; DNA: TGTGCCATCAGTGAGTCGTTGAGGGGGGGAGCTAATGAGCAGTTCTTC; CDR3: CAISESLRGGANEQFF
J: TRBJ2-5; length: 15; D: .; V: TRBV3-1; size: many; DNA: TGTGCCAGCAGCCAAGATAGTTGGTCTCAAGAGACCCAGTACTTC; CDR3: CASSQDSWSQETQYF
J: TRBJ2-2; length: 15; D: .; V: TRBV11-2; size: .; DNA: TGTGCCAGCAGCCTAAGACCAGGGATCACCGGGGAGCTGTTTTTT; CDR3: CASSLRPGITGELFF
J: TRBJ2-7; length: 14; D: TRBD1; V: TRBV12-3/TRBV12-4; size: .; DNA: TGTGCCAGCAGTTTTCAGGGGGCCACCTACGAGCAGTACTTC; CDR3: CASSFQGATYEQYF
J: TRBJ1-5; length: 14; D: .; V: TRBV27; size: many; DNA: TGTGCCAGCCGTCAACGAGGGGAACATCAGCCCCAGCATTTT; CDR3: CASRQRGEHQPQHF